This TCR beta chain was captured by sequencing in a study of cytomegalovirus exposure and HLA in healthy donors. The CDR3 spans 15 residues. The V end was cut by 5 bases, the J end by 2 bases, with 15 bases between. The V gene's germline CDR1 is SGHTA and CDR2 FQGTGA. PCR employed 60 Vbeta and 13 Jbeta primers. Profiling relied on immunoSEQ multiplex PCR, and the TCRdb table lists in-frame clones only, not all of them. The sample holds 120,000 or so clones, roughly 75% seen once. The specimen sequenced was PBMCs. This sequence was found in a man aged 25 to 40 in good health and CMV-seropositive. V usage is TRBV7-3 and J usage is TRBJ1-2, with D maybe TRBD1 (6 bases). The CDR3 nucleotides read TGTGCCAGCAGCCCTGATCGGACAGAGAACTATGGCTACACCTTC. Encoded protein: CASSPDRTENYGYTF.